Listed below are T cell receptor beta chains from one sample, sequenced in a study of blood T cell repertoires in COVID-19. Here immunoSEQ multiplex PCR was the method, and the copy in TCRdb shows in-frame clones only, minus some. Of about 250,000 clones listed, approximately 86% were seen once; the top ten hold about 1.3%. Sequenced input: peripheral blood. The receptor source for this set is an older man with acute or convalescent COVID-19. Both conserved end residues are part of each CDR3. D genes are given only for firm matches.

D,V,J,CDR3,DNA
TRBD2,TRBV28,TRBJ2-1,CASRRSSGQYNEQFF,TGTGCCAGCAGGAGGTCTAGCGGGCAGTACAATGAGCAGTTCTTC
TRBD1,TRBV6-2/TRBV6-3,TRBJ1-1,CASSPGGQGNTEAFF,TGTGCCAGCAGTCCCGGCGGACAGGGAAACACTGAAGCTTTCTTT
TRBD2,TRBV18,TRBJ2-1,CASSPPTSGGYNEQFF,TGTGCCAGCTCACCACCGACTAGCGGGGGTTACAATGAGCAGTTCTTC
TRBD2,TRBV3-1/TRBV3-2,TRBJ2-7,CASSQDIAGPSYEQYF,TGTGCCAGCAGCCAAGATATAGCGGGACCGAGCTACGAGCAGTACTTC
.,TRBV7-9,TRBJ2-2,CASSFGADGELFF,TGTGCCAGCAGCTTTGGGGCGGACGGGGAGCTGTTTTTT
.,TRBV11-2,TRBJ2-7,CASSSLNKNYEQYF,TGTGCCAGCAGCTCCCTTAATAAAAACTACGAGCAGTACTTC
TRBD2,TRBV18,TRBJ2-5,CASSPGTSGGEETQYF,TGTGCCAGCTCACCCGGGACTAGCGGGGGAGAGGAGACCCAGTACTTC
.,TRBV7-9,TRBJ1-1,CASSLGLGREGTEAFF,TGTGCCAGCAGCTTAGGTCTCGGCAGGGAGGGCACTGAAGCTTTCTTT
TRBD1,TRBV29-1,TRBJ2-7,CSVEASTGTGSYEQYF,TGCAGCGTTGAAGCAAGTACCGGGACAGGCTCCTACGAGCAGTACTTC
TRBD2,TRBV7-2,TRBJ2-3,CASSNVAGVLTDTQYF,TGTGCCAGCAGCAACGTAGCGGGGGTACTCACAGATACGCAGTATTTT